This entry is about one TCR beta chain. Its binding antigen is unknown. No per-base quality is available; no much larger clone lies one base away. The trim is 4 bases for V and 5 bases for J, with a gap of 21 bases between the germline ends. Sequences SGDLS (CDR1) and YYNGEE (CDR2) are obtained from the germline V gene. Its CDR3 holds 16 amino acids, cysteine through phenylalanine. Only the CDR3 part of the read is kept: 48 bases, read in frame from the first base. Library method: the immunoSEQ multiplex PCR assay. This is the immuneACCESS table as TCRdb keeps it, with only in-frame sequences that have V and J called. A part of the clones is gone; compared with another copy, unresolved V genes explain less than half, and the rest is unexplained. The sample yields about 83,000 clones; nearly 85% were counted once. Around 2% of the sample comes from the top ten. Ipilimumab was given at 1 mg/kg intravenously on day 1 of selected weeks, and checkpoint therapy started 14 to 28 days after autologous transplant. The nivolumab dose was 3 mg/kg intravenously, delivered on day 1 of weeks 1, 4, 7, 10, and every two weeks through week 26. The study was a Phase Ib clinical trial testing combined checkpoint inhibition with ipilimumab and nivolumab as consolidation after autologous stem cell transplantation.

The entry originates in a study of ipilimumab plus nivolumab after autologous stem cell transplantation (TCRdb year 2021). Concerning the study at large: Trial patients received a median of roughly five ipilimumab doses and fewer than 10 nivolumab doses. Thirty-five patients made up the trial's intent-to-treat population. The DLBCL cohort included primary refractory and relapsed disease, with 18-month progression-free survival of around 86% and 29% respectively. Patients with high-risk diffuse large B cell lymphoma, mature T cell lymphoma, or multiple myeloma undergoing autologous transplant were enrolled in the trial.

Overall study results and their limits: According to the authors, a biologic rationale for studying the approach further came from T cell receptor repertoire, regulatory T cell phenotype and gut microbiota profiles. Combined checkpoint inhibition as post-transplant consolidation was concluded by the authors to appear tolerable.

Recombination connected TRBV9 to TRBJ2-5; TRBD2 is perhaps the D gene, given 6 matching bases. This TCR came from a male donor with diffuse large B-cell lymphoma. Sequences were derived from PBMCs, sampled in a trial of ipilimumab plus nivolumab as post-transplant consolidation. CDR3 region: CASSSRLGVRGETQYF. The DNA reads TGTGCCAGCAGCTCGAGGTTGGGTGTACGGGGGGAGACCCAGTACTTC.